This TCR beta chain comes out of a study of cytomegalovirus exposure and HLA in healthy donors. Broader study findings: Common viral pathogens seemed, in a later analysis, to connect with several of the most significant clusters. The Asian-associated ancestry cluster reportedly had fewer N-insertions than the 666-donor mean in a later analysis.

Germline assignment: CDR1 ENHRY and CDR2 SYGVKD. The ends were cut back, 4 bases at V and 3 bases at J, with 7 bases in the middle. The CDR3 contains 13 residues. About this clone: Its antigen remains unknown.

Primers: 60 Vbeta forward and 13 Jbeta reverse. Sequencing was performed with immunoSEQ multiplex PCR; in TCRdb, only in-frame clones are kept and a portion is missing. The sample shows some 160,000 clones, around 73% of them seen only once. The origin of this receptor is a male donor in good health and CMV-seronegative. Sequencing was done on a sample of PBMCs. J is TRBJ1-5 and V is TRBV10-3, with D maybe TRBD1 (5 bases). The CDR3 DNA is TGTGCCATCAGTGCAGGGTCCAATCAGCCCCAGCATTTT. Its protein product is CAISAGSNQPQHF.